The 12 T cell receptor beta chains below all came from one sample that was sequenced in a study of tumor and adjacent non-tumor tissue in lung cancer. TCRbeta libraries were built with three rounds of nested PCR, modified from ARM-PCR. TCRdb reprocessed the multiplex PCR reads via MiXCR and lists one record per CDR3 protein. The sample lists 200,000 or so distinct CDR3 sequences; around 70% were seen once. This sample's RNA came from whole unsorted tissue. The source material was lung tumor tissue. These receptors were obtained from a man in his sixties with non-small cell lung cancer.

CDR3 coding DNA: TGCAGTGCTAGAGGAATCAGGGGTCAGCCCCAGCATTTT. This translates into CSARGIRGQPQHF. This chain uses TRBV20-1 with TRBJ1-5; possibly TRBD1 for D (6 bases). The CDR3 is 13 amino acids. The germline V and J ends were trimmed by 1 base and 6 bases, with 10 bases remaining between them. Germline CDR1 reads DFQATT; CDR2 reads SNEGSKA (reference sequence).

This clonotype was seen a handful of times. A single base separates this from a much larger clone, so it may be a read error. This chain joins TRBV6-1 and TRBJ1-2, with unresolved D. This CDR3 comprises 14 residues. CDR1 and CDR2 (germline): MNHNS, SASEGT. CDR3 residues: CASIGQAAGYGHTF. The CDR3, as DNA: TGTGCCAGCATAGGTCAAGCGGCAGGATATGGCCACACCTTC.

A word on this clonotype: One end of the junction varies from germline; a read error may be responsible. The chain couples TRBV6-5 to TRBJ1-1; D is unclear. Germline V gene data show CDR1 as MNHEY and CDR2 as SVGAGI. The CDR3 is 14 amino acids. CDR3 sequence: CASNYSLANTEAFF. CDR3 bases: TGTGCCAGCAATTACTCGCTCGCGAATACTGAAGCTTTCTTT.

This chain joins TRBV4-1 and TRBJ2-3; D ambiguous. Germline loops: CDR1 MGHRA, CDR2 YSYEKL. The CDR3 length is 15 residues. CDR3 sequence: CVNSFHVSSTDTQYF. DNA of the CDR3: TGCGTCAACAGCTTCCACGTCTCTAGCACAGATACGCAGTATTTT.

V and J are TRBV20-1 and TRBJ1-1; TRBD1 aligns across 12 bases. The CDR3 contains 14 residues. With V trimmed by 7 bases and J by 4 bases, 7 bases remained unmatched. Germline V gene sequence: CDR1 DFQATT, CDR2 SNEGSKA (reference sequence). The CDR3 nucleotides read TGCAGTGTTGGGACAGGGGGCAGGAGCACTGAAGCTTTCTTT. Protein: CSVGTGGRSTEAFF.

To note about this clonotype: A much bigger clone sits one base away, suggesting this may be a read error. The genes are TRBV20-1 and TRBJ2-7; TRBD2 is a possible D gene (6 bases). Germline CDR1 reads DFQATT; CDR2 reads SNEGSKA (reference sequence). CDR3 length: 14 amino acids. CDR3 DNA sequence: TGCATTGCTAGAGTGGGCGGGAAGGGTCTCGAGCAGTACTTC. Its protein product is CIARVGGKGLEQYF.

Note on this clonotype: Compared with germline, one end of the junction differs, possibly owing to a read error. This sequence joins TRBV11-3 and TRBJ2-6, with D perhaps matching TRBD1 (5 bases). The germline gives CDR1 SGHNT, CDR2 YENEEA. This CDR3 is built from 15 residues. For the CDR3, the DNA is TGTGCCAGCAGCTTAGAGGGAAGTGGGGCCAACGCCCTGACTTTC. As protein: CASSLEGSGANALTF.

As regards this clonotype: This may come from a read error, since a much larger clone is one base off. The rearrangement links TRBV4-1 to TRBJ2-7, with 11 bases matching TRBD1. The germline CDR1 and CDR2 sequences are MGHRA and YSYEKL. The length of the CDR3 is 14 residues. The CDR3 coding sequence is TGCGCCAGCTGCCATGGACAGGGGGCGCGAGAGCAGTACTTC. It yields the protein CASCHGQGAREQYF.

The chain is built from TRBV20-1 and TRBJ1-1; D is perhaps TRBD1 (6 bases). Per germline, CDR1 DFQATT and CDR2 SNEGSKA (reference sequence). This CDR3 spans 12 amino acids. V gave up 3 bases and J gave up 11 bases, with 16 bases separating them. This CDR3 reads CSASTGSRGAFF. CDR3 coding DNA: TGCAGTGCTAGTACAGGGTCCCGCGGTGCTTTCTTT.

This rearrangement joins TRBV11-2 to TRBJ1-1; 7 nucleotides align to TRBD1. Germline-derived CDR1 and CDR2 are SGHAT and FQNNGV. V lost 5 bases to trimming and J lost 8 bases; unmatched junction nucleotides: 11. This CDR3 has 14 amino acids. Written as DNA, the CDR3 is TGTGCCAGCAGCCTGGGACAGAGGCGGAAAGAAGCTTTCTTT. Encoded protein: CASSLGQRRKEAFF.

Details on this clonotype: The junction differs from germline at one of its ends, possibly a read error. V is TRBV6-5 and J is TRBJ1-2; possible D gene TRBD1, 6 bases. This CDR3 comprises 13 residues. The germline CDR1 and CDR2 sequences are MNHEY and SVGAGI. The DNA of the CDR3 is TGTCCCAGAAGTTTACAGGGAAACTATGGCTACACCTTC. Protein sequence: CPRSLQGNYGYTF.

This clonotype showed up just once. One end of the junction does not line up with germline, which may come from a read error. The chain is built from TRBV5-4 and TRBJ1-2; no clear D gene. Germline loops: CDR1 SGHNT, CDR2 YYREEE (reference sequence). The CDR3 totals 15 residues. The CDR3 here is CASCLDWGIGKSYTF. CDR3 sequence (DNA): TGTGCCAGCTGCTTGGATTGGGGAATCGGGAAGAGCTACACCTTC.